Listed below are T cell receptor beta chains from one sample, sequenced in a study of T cells in Graves' hyperthyroidism and ophthalmopathy. Each CDR3 protein is one row after TCRdb ran MiXCR on the multiplex PCR reads. The sample gives some 720,000 distinct CDR3 sequences, over 15% of which show up once; roughly 8% is in the top ten. Sequences were obtained from blood. These receptor sequences come from a young man with Graves' hyperthyroidism. Both conserved end residues are part of each CDR3. The order of the fields is J gene, D gene, clone size, V gene, CDR3 protein, CDR3 DNA. D genes are given only for firm matches. Size is stated for part of the rows, as once, few or many counts, or as a class when the clone is expanded.

J: TRBJ2-1
D: TRBD2
size: many
V: TRBV20-1
CDR3: CSASPLGRPGLAGGPYNEQFF
DNA: TGCAGTGCTTCCCCGCTGGGACGTCCGGGACTAGCGGGAGGGCCATACAATGAGCAGTTCTTC

J: TRBJ1-3
D: -
size: -
V: TRBV18
CDR3: CASSPTPPKLNGGDTRSGNTIYF
DNA: TGTGCCAGCTCACCCACCCCGCCGAAACTAAATGGGGGTGACACTCGCTCTGGAAACACCATATATTTT

J: TRBJ2-7
D: TRBD1
size: -
V: TRBV20-1
CDR3: CSLGTGVNYEQYF
DNA: TGCAGCCTCGGGACAGGGGTAAACTACGAGCAGTACTTC

J: TRBJ1-1
D: TRBD1
size: many
V: TRBV3-1
CDR3: CASSQDGQGVRLAFF
DNA: TGTGCCAGCAGCCAGGACGGACAGGGGGTCCGGCTGGCTTTCTTT

J: TRBJ2-1
D: -
size: many
V: TRBV7-9
CDR3: CASSLFGGNEQFF
DNA: TGTGCCAGCAGTTTGTTCGGTGGCAATGAGCAGTTCTTC

J: TRBJ2-1
D: -
size: -
V: TRBV5-1
CDR3: CASSLMVLQPENEQFF
DNA: TGCGCCAGCAGCTTAATGGTCCTCCAGCCGGAGAATGAGCAGTTCTTC

J: TRBJ2-7
D: -
size: many
V: TRBV2
CDR3: CASSEGTVQSYEQYF
DNA: TGTGCCAGCAGTGAGGGCACGGTCCAGTCCTACGAGCAGTACTTC

J: TRBJ1-3
D: -
size: many
V: TRBV12-3/TRBV12-4
CDR3: CASSEGIYSGNTIYF
DNA: TGTGCCAGCAGTGAGGGGATATACTCTGGAAACACCATATATTTT

J: TRBJ2-7
D: TRBD2
size: many
V: TRBV7-2
CDR3: CASSYTSVEQYF
DNA: TGTGCCAGCAGCTATACTAGCGTCGAGCAGTACTTC

J: TRBJ2-4
D: TRBD2
size: -
V: TRBV3-1
CDR3: CASSHGLAGKNIQYF
DNA: TGTGCCAGCAGCCATGGACTAGCGGGTAAAAACATTCAGTACTTC

J: TRBJ1-2
D: -
size: few
V: TRBV25-1
CDR3: CASSDRHDSPYGYTF
DNA: TGTGCCAGCAGTGATCGACACGATAGCCCCTATGGCTACACCTTC

J: TRBJ2-7
D: -
size: -
V: TRBV7-2
CDR3: CASSPVGGFEQYF
DNA: TGTGCCAGCAGCCCTGTTGGGGGGTTTGAGCAGTACTTC

J: TRBJ1-4
D: -
size: -
V: TRBV5-6
CDR3: CASSTFVATNEKLFF
DNA: TGTGCCAGCAGCACCTTCGTTGCAACTAATGAAAAACTGTTTTTT

J: TRBJ1-1
D: -
size: many
V: TRBV3-1
CDR3: CASSPSEGHQNTEAFF
DNA: TGTGCCAGCAGCCCTTCGGAAGGACATCAGAACACTGAAGCTTTCTTT

J: TRBJ2-7
D: TRBD2
size: many
V: TRBV20-1
CDR3: CSAGLAGRSYEQYF
DNA: TGCAGTGCAGGACTAGCGGGCCGCTCCTACGAGCAGTACTTC

J: TRBJ1-2
D: TRBD1
size: many
V: TRBV20-1
CDR3: CSARARDRGNYGYTF
DNA: TGCAGTGCTAGAGCTCGGGACAGGGGGAACTATGGCTACACCTTC

J: TRBJ1-1
D: -
size: few
V: TRBV10-1
CDR3: CASSGYPIGSTEAFF
DNA: TGCGCCAGCAGTGGATATCCGATCGGGAGCACTGAAGCTTTCTTT

J: TRBJ1-1
D: -
size: many
V: TRBV20-1
CDR3: CSAYGGTEAFF
DNA: TGCAGTGCTTACGGGGGGACTGAAGCTTTCTTT

J: TRBJ1-5
D: TRBD1
size: few
V: TRBV24-1
CDR3: CATSDPDRGSNQPQHF
DNA: TGTGCCACCAGTGACCCGGACAGGGGTAGCAATCAGCCCCAGCATTTT

J: TRBJ1-5
D: -
size: -
V: TRBV7-9
CDR3: CASSNSDSNQPQHF
DNA: TGTGCCAGCAGCAACAGTGATAGCAATCAGCCCCAGCATTTT

J: TRBJ2-3
D: -
size: many
V: TRBV7-8
CDR3: CAPPDTQYF
DNA: TGTGCCCCCCCAGATACGCAGTATTTT

J: TRBJ1-1
D: TRBD1
size: many
V: TRBV20-1
CDR3: CSAKEGGMNTEAFF
DNA: TGCAGTGCTAAAGAAGGGGGCATGAACACTGAAGCTTTCTTT

J: TRBJ2-3
D: -
size: -
V: TRBV2
CDR3: CASSEDSTSTDTQYF
DNA: TGTGCCAGCAGTGAAGACAGTACTAGCACAGATACGCAGTATTTT

J: TRBJ1-4
D: -
size: few
V: TRBV6-2/TRBV6-3
CDR3: CASKVTGTDKLFF
DNA: TGTGCCAGCAAAGTTACAGGGACGGACAAACTGTTTTTT

J: TRBJ2-1
D: TRBD2
size: few
V: TRBV7-8
CDR3: CASSRSRTSGSNSYNEQFF
DNA: TGTGCCAGCAGCCGTTCGAGGACTAGCGGGAGTAATTCCTACAATGAGCAGTTCTTC

J: TRBJ1-3
D: -
size: -
V: TRBV7-8
CDR3: CASSFESRENTIYF
DNA: TGTGCCAGCAGCTTCGAGTCGAGGGAAAACACCATATATTTT

J: TRBJ1-5
D: -
size: -
V: TRBV6-2/TRBV6-3
CDR3: CASSYSGGNNQPQHF
DNA: TGTGCCAGCAGTTACTCCGGCGGTAACAATCAGCCCCAGCATTTT

J: TRBJ1-6
D: -
size: few
V: TRBV2
CDR3: CASSEDSNSPLHF
DNA: TGTGCCAGCAGTGAAGACTCTAACTCACCCCTCCACTTT

J: TRBJ2-7
D: -
size: -
V: TRBV7-2
CDR3: CASSRNRDNYEQYF
DNA: TGTGCCAGCAGCAGGAACAGGGATAACTACGAGCAGTACTTC

J: TRBJ2-7
D: -
size: -
V: TRBV11-2
CDR3: CASSLGPSRLYEQYF
DNA: TGTGCCAGCAGCTTAGGCCCTAGTAGACTCTACGAGCAGTACTTC

J: TRBJ2-7
D: TRBD1
size: -
V: TRBV5-1
CDR3: CASSLLRDSNYEQYF
DNA: TGCGCCAGCAGCCTACTCCGGGACAGCAACTACGAGCAGTACTTC

J: TRBJ2-1
D: TRBD2
size: -
V: TRBV11-2
CDR3: CASSFASGRYNEQFF
DNA: TGTGCCAGCAGCTTTGCTAGCGGGAGGTACAATGAGCAGTTCTTC

J: TRBJ2-3
D: TRBD2
size: many
V: TRBV7-2
CDR3: CASRAALARDTQYF
DNA: TGTGCCAGCAGAGCCGCACTAGCGCGAGATACGCAGTATTTT

J: TRBJ1-1
D: TRBD1
size: -
V: TRBV28
CDR3: CASSSSGTVGTEAFF
DNA: TGTGCCAGCAGTTCATCCGGGACAGTCGGCACTGAAGCTTTCTTT

J: TRBJ2-7
D: -
size: few
V: TRBV2
CDR3: CASSSAVEQYF
DNA: TGTGCCAGCAGTTCAGCTGTGGAGCAGTACTTC

J: TRBJ1-4
D: TRBD1
size: many
V: TRBV12-3/TRBV12-4
CDR3: CASNDREGEKLFF
DNA: TGTGCCAGCAACGACAGGGAGGGGGAAAAACTGTTTTTT

J: TRBJ2-3
D: TRBD2
size: -
V: TRBV28
CDR3: CASSAEGEGRDTQYF
DNA: TGTGCCAGCAGTGCGGAAGGGGAGGGCCGGGATACGCAGTATTTT

J: TRBJ2-7
D: -
size: many
V: TRBV18
CDR3: CASSQQGTEQYF
DNA: TGTGCCAGCTCACAGCAGGGAACCGAGCAGTACTTC

J: TRBJ2-7
D: -
size: many
V: TRBV28
CDR3: CASSDYEQYF
DNA: TGTGCCAGCAGTGACTACGAGCAGTACTTC

J: TRBJ1-1
D: TRBD1
size: -
V: TRBV6-2/TRBV6-3
CDR3: CASRGTGAEAFF
DNA: TGTGCCAGCAGAGGGACAGGGGCTGAAGCTTTCTTT

J: TRBJ2-5
D: -
size: few
V: TRBV3-1
CDR3: CASSPPTELQETQYF
DNA: TGTGCCAGCAGCCCTCCGACAGAACTACAAGAGACCCAGTACTTC

J: TRBJ1-6
D: -
size: -
V: TRBV5-1
CDR3: CASSLDRLSYNSPLHF
DNA: TGCGCCAGCAGCTTGGACCGGCTTTCCTATAATTCACCCCTCCACTTT

J: TRBJ2-1
D: TRBD2
size: many
V: TRBV28
CDR3: CASSIAGLHNEQFF
DNA: TGTGCCAGCAGTATAGCGGGCCTCCACAATGAGCAGTTCTTC

J: TRBJ1-6
D: TRBD1
size: few
V: TRBV19
CDR3: CASSLGQGNNSPLHF
DNA: TGTGCCAGTAGCTTGGGACAGGGAAATAATTCACCCCTCCACTTT

J: TRBJ2-2
D: -
size: many
V: TRBV24-1
CDR3: CATSDPADNANTGELFF
DNA: TGTGCCACCAGTGATCCCGCGGACAACGCGAACACCGGGGAGCTGTTTTTT

J: TRBJ2-6
D: -
size: few
V: TRBV20-1
CDR3: CSAPDSSGANVLTF
DNA: TGCAGTGCCCCGGACAGTAGTGGGGCCAACGTCCTGACTTTC

J: TRBJ2-7
D: -
size: few
V: TRBV27
CDR3: CASSPVPGHEQYF
DNA: TGTGCCAGCAGTCCAGTCCCGGGACACGAGCAGTACTTC

J: TRBJ1-5
D: -
size: many
V: TRBV30
CDR3: CAWNRGRANQPQHF
DNA: TGTGCCTGGAACCGGGGCAGGGCCAATCAGCCCCAGCATTTT

J: TRBJ2-7
D: -
size: many
V: TRBV12-3/TRBV12-4
CDR3: CASRRSGPYEQYF
DNA: TGTGCCAGCAGACGGAGCGGCCCCTACGAGCAGTACTTC

J: TRBJ1-6
D: -
size: -
V: TRBV19
CDR3: CASSMAGEGSPLHF
DNA: TGTGCCAGTAGTATGGCTGGGGAAGGATCACCCCTCCACTTT

J: TRBJ1-5
D: -
size: few
V: TRBV30
CDR3: CAWRGRGGPNQPQHF
DNA: TGTGCCTGGAGGGGCCGAGGAGGGCCTAATCAGCCCCAGCATTTT

J: TRBJ2-7
D: -
size: -
V: TRBV15
CDR3: CATSVGVAYEQYF
DNA: TGTGCCACCAGTGTAGGGGTAGCCTACGAGCAGTACTTC

J: TRBJ2-5
D: -
size: many
V: TRBV12-3/TRBV12-4
CDR3: CASSSSVAALRETQYF
DNA: TGTGCCAGCAGTTCATCGGTTGCGGCCCTGAGGGAGACCCAGTACTTC

J: TRBJ2-1
D: TRBD2
size: many
V: TRBV5-8
CDR3: CATAELAGGPGYNEQFF
DNA: TGTGCCACCGCTGAACTAGCGGGAGGGCCCGGCTACAATGAGCAGTTCTTC

J: TRBJ1-5
D: -
size: many
V: TRBV6-5
CDR3: CASRYSEGNQPQHF
DNA: TGTGCCAGCAGATACAGTGAGGGCAATCAGCCCCAGCATTTT

J: TRBJ2-1
D: -
size: once
V: TRBV7-2
CDR3: CASSQTRVARKGSYNEQFF
DNA: TGTGCCAGCAGCCAAACTAGGGTGGCACGTAAAGGCTCCTACAATGAGCAGTTCTTC

J: TRBJ2-3
D: TRBD2
size: many
V: TRBV28
CDR3: CASSTPSGSTDTQYF
DNA: TGTGCCAGCAGTACTCCTAGCGGGAGCACAGATACGCAGTATTTT

J: TRBJ1-3
D: TRBD1
size: -
V: TRBV28
CDR3: CASSLTQGGVGNTIYF
DNA: TGTGCCAGCAGTTTAACCCAGGGGGGTGTTGGAAACACCATATATTTT

J: TRBJ2-1
D: -
size: many
V: TRBV27
CDR3: CASSLSWGRSYNEQFF
DNA: TGTGCCAGCAGTTTATCTTGGGGGCGATCCTACAATGAGCAGTTCTTC

J: TRBJ1-5
D: -
size: few
V: TRBV18
CDR3: CASSSPETGIGQPQHF
DNA: TGTGCCAGCTCATCCCCTGAAACAGGGATAGGGCAGCCCCAGCATTTT